The source of this T cell receptor (beta chain) is a study of control samples from healthy donors and cancer patients (dated by TCRdb to 2018 to 2021). V is pruned by 3 bases and J by 7 bases, leaving 6 bases of the junction without a gene match. From the cysteine up to the phenylalanine, the CDR3 has a length of 14 residues. Only the CDR3 DNA stays, 42 bases, in frame from base 1. Taken from the germline V gene (reference sequence), the CDR1 and CDR2 loops are MNHEY and SMNVEV. Comment on this clone: Its antigen remains undetermined. No per-base quality is available; no much larger clone lies one base away.

The library was built by means of the immunoSEQ multiplex PCR assay. This immuneACCESS table, as held by TCRdb, lists in-frame sequences with V and J called but not all clones. Of the missing ones, under half trace to an unresolved V gene in checked studies; the others have no known cause. For this sample the table gives about 110,000 clones, of which 90% were detected only once. Roughly 4.5% of the sample is taken by the ten largest. Sequencing used blood. This sequence uses TRBV27 and TRBJ1-5, with 7 bases matching TRBD1. The clonotype was recovered from a human donor in good health. The donor label of this sample is uncertain. For the CDR3, the sequence is CASSFSGGGQPQHF. The nucleotide sequence reads TGTGCCAGCAGTTTCTCAGGGGGGGGGCAGCCCCAGCATTTT.